The 26 T cell receptor beta chains in this list originate from one sample, sequenced in a study of beta chain features in type 1 diabetes. Sequencing targeted expressed TCRB transcripts, as all isolated RNA had been reverse transcribed. This table comes from immunoSEQ multiplex PCR, and its TCRdb copy is limited to in-frame clones, with some not included. The data show a few hundred thousand clones, with approximately 14% seen just once and around 0.039% held by the top ten. The sequencing input was naive CD4+ T cells from blood. The source of these receptors is a man aged 30 to 39 in good health.

The rearrangement joins TRBV4-3 to TRBJ2-3; 9 bases match TRBD2. The germline gives CDR1 LGHNA, CDR2 YSLEER. Trimming removed 4 bases from V and 2 bases from J; junction bases left unmatched: 7. The CDR3 has 16 residues. CDR3 protein: CASSLISGGITDTQYF. The CDR3 nucleotides are TGCGCCAGCAGCCTCATTAGCGGGGGTATCACAGATACGCAGTATTTT.

In its sample, this clone was seen a few times. The chain combines TRBV19 with TRBJ2-7, with D unresolved. V was shortened by 3 bases and J by 0 bases, with 9 bases between the two germline ends. The germline CDR1 and CDR2 sequences are LNHDA and SQIVND (reference sequence). This CDR3 region has 14 residues. The CDR3: CASSISLSSYEQYV. For the CDR3, the DNA is TGTGCCAGTAGTATCTCGCTCAGCTCCTACGAGCAGTACGTC.

The chain uses TRBV27 and TRBJ2-7, with D perhaps being TRBD1 or TRBD2 (5 bases each). The length of the CDR3 is 16 residues. The germline V gene has CDR1 MNHEY and CDR2 SMNVEV (reference sequence). The V end lost 4 bases, the J end lost 2 bases, and 18 bases lay between the germline ends. The CDR3 DNA follows: TGTGCCAGCAGTTCGTCAGTGGGGGTGACCCCCTACGAGCAGTACTTC. The encoded protein is CASSSSVGVTPYEQYF.

This clone appeared a few times. This rearrangement joins TRBV11-2 to TRBJ1-2; D call uncertain. Germline V lookup: CDR1 SGHAT, CDR2 FQNNGV. The CDR3 extends over 13 amino acids. Trimming left V 5 bases short and J 2 bases short, with 9 bases between. CDR3 loop: CASSPGKNYGYTF. CDR3 DNA: TGTGCCAGCAGCCCTGGAAAGAACTATGGCTACACCTTC.

This clone was observed a handful of times. The rearrangement links TRBV7-2 to TRBJ2-7; D possibly corresponds to TRBD2 (5 bases). The CDR3 is made up of 13 amino acids. CDR1 is SGHTA, CDR2 FQGNSA, per germline. This chain's CDR3 is CASSLKREIDAQV. CDR3 coding DNA: TGTGCCAGCAGCTTAAAAAGGGAGATTGACGCACAGGTC.

This clone occurred a few times. The rearrangement joins TRBV6-1 to TRBJ2-1; 11 nucleotides align to TRBD2. CDR3 size: 15 residues. Looked up from germline, CDR1 is MNHNS and CDR2 is SASEGT. V lost 6 bases to trimming and J lost 4 bases; unmatched junction nucleotides: 5. The CDR3 here is CASRTGTSGYNEQFF. The CDR3 DNA follows: TGTGCCAGCAGGACCGGGACTAGCGGTTACAATGAGCAGTTCTTC.

This clone was seen a handful of times. The rearrangement joins TRBV14 to TRBJ2-3; a weak D match, TRBD2 (5 bases). Trimming left V 6 bases short and J 5 bases short, with 15 bases between. Looked up from germline, CDR1 is SGHDN and CDR2 is FVKESK. The CDR3 sequence is 14 residues long. CDR3 residues: CASSRFPRGDTQYF. In DNA form, the CDR3 reads TGTGCCAGCAGTCGGTTCCCTCGGGGAGATACGCAGTATTTT. Full variable domain (missing parts from reference TRBV14 and TRBJ2-3): EAGVTQFPSHSVIEKGQTVTLRCDPISGHDNLYWYRRVMGKEIKFLLHFVKESKQDESGMPNNRFLAERTGGTYSTLKVQPAELEDSGVYFCASSRFPRGDTQYFGPGTRLTVL.

This sequence joins TRBV7-8 and TRBJ2-7; TRBD1 matches 8 bases. From germline, CDR1 is SGHVS and CDR2 FQNEAQ. V was clipped by 6 bases and J by 2 bases; unmatched bases: 9. The CDR3 contains 15 residues. The CDR3 bases are TGTGCCAGCAGTACCGGGACAGGAATTCCCTACGAGCAGTACTTC. Its translation: CASSTGTGIPYEQYF.

A word on this clone: Other DNA sequences within the sample encode an identical CDR3. The chain couples TRBV15 to TRBJ1-1, with unresolved D. Germline assignment: CDR1 LNHNV and CDR2 YYDKDF (reference sequence). V dropped 0 bases and J dropped 0 bases, with 5 bases sitting between them. The CDR3 covers 14 residues. DNA for the CDR3: TGTGCCACCAGCAGAGATCGAGTGAACACTGAAGCTTTCTTT. Protein: CATSRDRVNTEAFF.

This clone was detected once. This sequence joins TRBV5-4 and TRBJ1-5; 9 bases agree with TRBD1. The J segment lost 4 bases and the V segment lost 0 bases, leaving 2 bases of the junction unmatched. The CDR3 contains 15 residues. Germline V gives CDR1 SGHNT, CDR2 YYREEE (reference sequence). The CDR3 DNA sequence: TGTGCCAGCAGCTTGGCGGGACAGGGTAATCAGCCCCAGCATTTT. Translating it yields CASSLAGQGNQPQHF.

The chain couples TRBV2 to TRBJ2-3; 7 nucleotides match TRBD2. This CDR3 region has 15 residues. Germline loops: CDR1 SNHLY, CDR2 FYNNEI. The V segment lost 8 bases and the J segment 0 bases; nucleotides outside the gene matches: 8. Written as DNA, the CDR3 is TGTGCCAGCGGGCGCGGGAGTTTCAGCACAGATACGCAGTATTTT. It is translated as CASGRGSFSTDTQYF. The full variable domain, with the rest looked up from reference TRBV2 and TRBJ2-3, is EPEVTQTPSHQVTQMGQEVILRCVPISNHLYFYWYRQILGQKVEFLVSFYNNEISEKSEIFDDQFSVERPDGSNFTLKIRSTKLEDSAMYFCASGRGSFSTDTQYFGPGTRLTVL.

This clone has just a few counts. The rearrangement uses TRBV4-3 and TRBJ1-1; a possible D gene is TRBD1 (5 bases). CDR1 and CDR2 (germline): LGHNA, YSLEER. This CDR3 has 15 residues. The V gene lost 4 bases and the J gene lost 0 bases, with 12 bases spanning the gap. DNA for the CDR3: TGCGCCAGCAGCCGGGGCCTAGACTTGAACACTGAAGCTTTCTTT. It translates to CASSRGLDLNTEAFF.

V usage is TRBV6-4 and J usage is TRBJ2-3, with D possibly TRBD1 on 5 matching bases. The V end lost 6 bases, the J end lost 2 bases, and 12 bases lay between the germline ends. The V gene's germline CDR1 is MRHNA and CDR2 SNTAGT. The CDR3 has 14 residues. CDR3 residues: CASRWGLFTDTQYF. The CDR3 coding sequence is TGTGCCAGCAGATGGGGCCTTTTCACAGATACGCAGTATTTT.

This chain connects TRBV7-9 to TRBJ2-2, with 10 bases matching TRBD1. Germline trimming cut 2 bases from V and 8 bases from J; bases unmatched to any gene: 17. The length of the CDR3 is 19 residues. Germline CDR1 and CDR2: SEHNR and FQNEAQ (reference sequence). CDR3 loop: CASSLIRDRGRSRVGELFF. DNA for the CDR3: TGTGCCAGCAGCTTAATCCGAGACAGGGGGCGATCAAGAGTTGGGGAGCTGTTTTTT.

This rearrangement joins TRBV30 to TRBJ1-1; TRBD1 matches at 7 bases. J lost 1 base, V lost 0 bases, and 5 bases had no gene match. CDR3 length: 15 residues. The germline V gene has CDR1 GTSNPN and CDR2 SVGIG (reference sequence). The CDR3: CAWSVLYRGNTEAFF. DNA for the CDR3: TGTGCCTGGAGTGTACTATACAGGGGGAACACTGAAGCTTTCTTT.

Only a few counts were recorded for this clone. The CDR3 nucleotides are TGTGCCAGCAGCCCAGTGGGGGATACGCAGTATTTT. This sequence encodes CASSPVGDTQYF. This rearrangement joins TRBV7-2 to TRBJ2-3; D is ambiguous. The CDR3 covers 12 residues. Germline V gives CDR1 SGHTA, CDR2 FQGNSA. V lost 5 bases, J lost 6 bases, and 9 bases lay in between.

In this sample, this clone turned up a few times. The CDR3 sequence: CASSPKGPEETQYF. As DNA, the CDR3 is TGCGCCAGCAGCCCTAAGGGTCCGGAAGAGACCCAGTACTTC. V is TRBV4-1 and J is TRBJ2-5; D gene unclear. The CDR3 is made up of 14 amino acids. CDR1 MGHRA and CDR2 YSYEKL come from the germline V gene. V was pared by 4 bases and J by 3 bases, with 12 bases between.

In this sample, this clone turned up a few times. The chain couples TRBV10-3 to TRBJ2-1; D unclear. V lost 11 bases to trimming and J lost 7 bases, with 12 bases between them. This CDR3 spans 11 amino acids. Germline CDR1 and CDR2: ENHRY and SYGVKD. The CDR3 region has the DNA TGTGCCGACTCAATCGGGAATGAGCAGTTCTTC. Translation: CADSIGNEQFF.

The genes are TRBV7-2 and TRBJ1-5; D is unresolved. The germline V gene has CDR1 SGHTA and CDR2 FQGNSA. The length of the CDR3 is 14 residues. V shed 0 bases and J shed 4 bases, with 7 bases lying between them. The DNA of the CDR3 is TGTGCCAGCAGCTTAGCGGACGGTAATCAGCCCCAGCATTTT. Translating gives CASSLADGNQPQHF.

J is TRBJ2-7 and V is TRBV6-6, with 12 positions matching TRBD1. This CDR3 region has 15 residues. The junction had 6 bases not matched to a gene; V was cut back by 5 bases and J by 4 bases. From germline, CDR1 is MNHNY and CDR2 SVGAGI (reference sequence). The CDR3 here is CASSRGTGGLYEQYV. The CDR3 DNA follows: TGTGCCAGCAGTAGAGGGACAGGGGGCCTGTACGAGCAGTACGTC.

This clone showed up just a few times. V gene TRBV7-8 combines with J gene TRBJ2-5, with a weak D call TRBD2 (7 bases). V shed 1 base and J shed 7 bases, with 16 bases lying between them. CDR1 is SGHVS and CDR2 is FQNEAQ in the germline V gene. This CDR3 comprises 15 residues. This CDR3 reads CASSLDPGGRGTQYF. The CDR3 coding sequence is TGTGCCAGCAGCTTAGACCCGGGGGGCCGTGGGACCCAGTACTTC.

Here the CDR3 reads CASKTGTSAEQFF. The CDR3 DNA reads as TGTGCCAGTAAGACAGGAACGTCAGCTGAGCAGTTCTTC. The chain recombines TRBV19 with TRBJ2-1, with D possibly being TRBD1 (6 bases). Trimming removed 7 bases at V and 9 bases at J, with 16 bases between. Germline V gene sequence: CDR1 LNHDA, CDR2 SQIVND (reference sequence). The CDR3 contains 13 residues.

This clone was detected only a few times. The gene calls are TRBV9 and TRBJ2-3, with D possibly being TRBD1 (5 bases). With 0 bases removed from V and 2 bases from J, the gap between germline ends came to 10 bases. The germline gives CDR1 SGDLS, CDR2 YYNGEE. CDR3 length: 15 residues. The CDR3 nucleotides read TGTGCCAGCAGCGTAGTGGGGCTTAACACAGATACGCAGTATTTT. Protein sequence: CASSVVGLNTDTQYF.

The chain has TRBV7-9 and TRBJ1-2; 7 nucleotides line up with TRBD1. Per the germline V gene, CDR1 is SEHNR and CDR2 is FQNEAQ (reference sequence). Losses at the gene ends were 5 bases for V and 2 bases for J; bases not matched to a gene: 5. There are 14 residues in the CDR3. The CDR3 DNA is TGTGCCAGCAGCCGGACAGGATTAAACTATGGCTACACCTTC. Amino acids: CASSRTGLNYGYTF.

This sequence joins TRBV12-5 and TRBJ2-3; possibly TRBD2 for D (5 bases). The ends were cut back, 6 bases at V and 5 bases at J, with 9 bases in the middle. Germline loops: CDR1 LGHNT, CDR2 FRNRAP. The CDR3 totals 12 residues. CDR3 protein: CASGVRVDTQYF. DNA for the CDR3: TGTGCTAGTGGGGTGAGGGTAGATACGCAGTATTTT.

This chain joins TRBV7-2 and TRBJ1-2; no reliable D call. Germline loops: CDR1 SGHTA, CDR2 FQGNSA. The V end was cut by 5 bases, the J end by 2 bases, with 15 bases between. The CDR3 loop spans 15 amino acids. CDR3 residues: CASSGRQAMNYGYTF. CDR3 bases: TGTGCCAGCAGCGGCCGCCAGGCAATGAACTATGGCTACACCTTC.